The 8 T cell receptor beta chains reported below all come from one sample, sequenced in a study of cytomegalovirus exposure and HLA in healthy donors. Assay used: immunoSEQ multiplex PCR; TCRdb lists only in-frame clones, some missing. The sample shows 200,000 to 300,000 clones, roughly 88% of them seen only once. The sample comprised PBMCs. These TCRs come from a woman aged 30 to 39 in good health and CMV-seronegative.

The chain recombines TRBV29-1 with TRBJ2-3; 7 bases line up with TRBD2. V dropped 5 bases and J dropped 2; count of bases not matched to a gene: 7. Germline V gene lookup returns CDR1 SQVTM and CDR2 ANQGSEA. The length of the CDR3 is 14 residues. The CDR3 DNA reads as TGCAGCGTTCGGGGGGTTTCCCACACAGATACGCAGTATTTT. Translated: CSVRGVSHTDTQYF.

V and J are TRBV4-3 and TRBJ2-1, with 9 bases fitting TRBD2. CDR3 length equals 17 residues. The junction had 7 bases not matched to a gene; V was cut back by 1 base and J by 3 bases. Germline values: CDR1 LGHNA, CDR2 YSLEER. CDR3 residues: CASSQGFGLANYNEQFF. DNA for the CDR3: TGCGCCAGCAGCCAAGGTTTCGGACTAGCGAACTACAATGAGCAGTTCTTC.

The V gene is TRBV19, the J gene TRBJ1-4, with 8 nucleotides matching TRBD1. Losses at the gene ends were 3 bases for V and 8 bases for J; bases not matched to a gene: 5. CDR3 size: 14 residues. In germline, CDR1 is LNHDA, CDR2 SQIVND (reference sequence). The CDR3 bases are TGTGCCAGTAGTATCCGGACAGGGATGGAAAAACTGTTTTTT. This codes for CASSIRTGMEKLFF.

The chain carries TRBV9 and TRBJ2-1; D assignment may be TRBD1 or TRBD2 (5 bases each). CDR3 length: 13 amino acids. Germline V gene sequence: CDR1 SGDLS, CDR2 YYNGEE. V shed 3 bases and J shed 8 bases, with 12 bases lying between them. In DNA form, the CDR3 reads TGTGCCAGCAGCGCCGGGACGTTCGATGAGCAGTTCTTC. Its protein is CASSAGTFDEQFF. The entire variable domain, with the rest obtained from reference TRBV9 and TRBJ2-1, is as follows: DSGVTQTPKHLITATGQRVTLRCSPRSGDLSVYWYQQSLDQGLQFLIQYYNGEERAKGNILERFSAQQFPDLHSELNLSSLELGDSALYFCASSAGTFDEQFFGPGTRLTVL.

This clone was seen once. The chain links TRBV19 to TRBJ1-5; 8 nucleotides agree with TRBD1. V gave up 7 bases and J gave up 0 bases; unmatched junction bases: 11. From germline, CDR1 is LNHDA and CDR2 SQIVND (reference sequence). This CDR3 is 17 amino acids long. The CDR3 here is CASTPRQGIPSNQPQHF. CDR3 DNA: TGTGCCAGTACCCCGCGACAGGGGATTCCTAGCAATCAGCCCCAGCATTTT.

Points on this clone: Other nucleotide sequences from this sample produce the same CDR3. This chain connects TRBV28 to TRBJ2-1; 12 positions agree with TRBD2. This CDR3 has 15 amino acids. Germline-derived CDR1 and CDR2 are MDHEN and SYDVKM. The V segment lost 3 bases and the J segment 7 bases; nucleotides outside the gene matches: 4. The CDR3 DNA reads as TGTGCCAGCAGTTTGGCTAGCGGGAGGGCGAATGAGCAGTTCTTC. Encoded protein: CASSLASGRANEQFF.

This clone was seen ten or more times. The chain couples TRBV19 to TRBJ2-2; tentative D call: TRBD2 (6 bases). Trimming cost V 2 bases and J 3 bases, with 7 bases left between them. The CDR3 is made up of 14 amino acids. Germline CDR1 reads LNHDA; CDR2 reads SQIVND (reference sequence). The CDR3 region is CASSIWGDTGELFF. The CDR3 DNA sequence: TGTGCCAGTAGTATATGGGGGGACACCGGGGAGCTGTTTTTT.

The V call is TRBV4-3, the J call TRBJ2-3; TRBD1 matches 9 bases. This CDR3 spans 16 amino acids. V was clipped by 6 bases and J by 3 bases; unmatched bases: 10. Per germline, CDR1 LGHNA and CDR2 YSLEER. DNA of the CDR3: TGCGCCAGCAGTCGCAACCGGGACAGGGTAACAGATACGCAGTATTTT. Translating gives CASSRNRDRVTDTQYF.